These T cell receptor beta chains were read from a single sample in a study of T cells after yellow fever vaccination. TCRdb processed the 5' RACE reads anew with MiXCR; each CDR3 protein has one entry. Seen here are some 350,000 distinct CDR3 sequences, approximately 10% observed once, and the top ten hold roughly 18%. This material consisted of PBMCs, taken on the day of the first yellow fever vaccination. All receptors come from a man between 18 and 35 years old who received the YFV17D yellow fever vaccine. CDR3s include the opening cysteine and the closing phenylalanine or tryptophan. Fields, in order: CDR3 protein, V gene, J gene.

CDR3aa: CASSLDRADEQYF
v_gene: TRBV7-6
j_gene: TRBJ2-7

CDR3aa: CASSIEAALNTGELFF
v_gene: TRBV19
j_gene: TRBJ2-2

CDR3aa: CASSFNGGTTDTQYF
v_gene: TRBV7-2
j_gene: TRBJ2-3

CDR3aa: CAIRPDRTRQGYTF
v_gene: TRBV6-2/TRBV6-3
j_gene: TRBJ1-2

CDR3aa: CASSLGTSPDTQYF
v_gene: TRBV7-2
j_gene: TRBJ2-3

CDR3aa: CASSSARGAGGSYNEQFF
v_gene: TRBV11-2
j_gene: TRBJ2-1

CDR3aa: CSVDANTEAFF
v_gene: TRBV29-1
j_gene: TRBJ1-1

CDR3aa: CATMGTGVEQFF
v_gene: TRBV19
j_gene: TRBJ2-1

CDR3aa: CATTPGQLTDTQYF
v_gene: TRBV5-1
j_gene: TRBJ2-3

CDR3aa: CASSSVRTGRGYGYTF
v_gene: TRBV11-2
j_gene: TRBJ1-2

CDR3aa: CASRTSIGTGDTGELFF
v_gene: TRBV12-3/TRBV12-4
j_gene: TRBJ2-2

CDR3aa: CASRSHGGVRETQYF
v_gene: TRBV12-3/TRBV12-4
j_gene: TRBJ2-5

CDR3aa: CASSGSGGIYEQYF
v_gene: TRBV25-1
j_gene: TRBJ2-7

CDR3aa: CASSPDRVGEAFF
v_gene: TRBV11-2
j_gene: TRBJ1-1

CDR3aa: CASQPTGGYGYTF
v_gene: TRBV28
j_gene: TRBJ1-2

CDR3aa: CSVGAGANYGYTF
v_gene: TRBV29-1
j_gene: TRBJ1-2

CDR3aa: CASRSGAGGSGEAFF
v_gene: TRBV6-1
j_gene: TRBJ1-1

CDR3aa: CASSLAVGADTQYF
v_gene: TRBV5-1
j_gene: TRBJ2-3

CDR3aa: CAIRDRGIMNTEAFF
v_gene: TRBV10-3
j_gene: TRBJ1-1

CDR3aa: CSVPRGETQYF
v_gene: TRBV29-1
j_gene: TRBJ2-5

CDR3aa: CASSPGQSYGYTF
v_gene: TRBV12-3/TRBV12-4
j_gene: TRBJ1-2

CDR3aa: CASSYLQAGETQYF
v_gene: TRBV6-5
j_gene: TRBJ2-5

CDR3aa: CASSWDGFSGANVLTF
v_gene: TRBV5-4
j_gene: TRBJ2-6

CDR3aa: CAIRTTANPDTQYF
v_gene: TRBV10-3
j_gene: TRBJ2-3

CDR3aa: CASSVLGQGNQQPQHF
v_gene: TRBV12-3/TRBV12-4
j_gene: TRBJ1-5

CDR3aa: CASNPRTGNTGELFF
v_gene: TRBV19
j_gene: TRBJ2-2

CDR3aa: CASSLLPGHRRADSPLHF
v_gene: TRBV6-1
j_gene: TRBJ1-6

CDR3aa: CSARDWGGPNTEAFF
v_gene: TRBV20-1
j_gene: TRBJ1-1

CDR3aa: CASSLNFWEGAKGDTEAFF
v_gene: TRBV5-1
j_gene: TRBJ1-1

CDR3aa: CASSPRQGMGEAFF
v_gene: TRBV12-3/TRBV12-4
j_gene: TRBJ1-1

CDR3aa: CASSSDWDSLTEQYF
v_gene: TRBV7-9
j_gene: TRBJ2-7

CDR3aa: CSVEKIRTYEQYF
v_gene: TRBV29-1
j_gene: TRBJ2-7

CDR3aa: CASSFSISGGTEKLFF
v_gene: TRBV7-9
j_gene: TRBJ1-4

CDR3aa: CASSQDQDRDEQFF
v_gene: TRBV4-2
j_gene: TRBJ2-1

CDR3aa: CSAPPRTRNTEAFF
v_gene: TRBV20-1
j_gene: TRBJ1-1

CDR3aa: CASSAGQGKGSISYTF
v_gene: TRBV7-2
j_gene: TRBJ1-2

CDR3aa: CASSLDRDRYSPLHF
v_gene: TRBV7-6
j_gene: TRBJ1-6

CDR3aa: CAAGGFQETQYF
v_gene: TRBV11-2
j_gene: TRBJ2-5

CDR3aa: CASRAFAAATQYF
v_gene: TRBV4-3
j_gene: TRBJ2-3

CDR3aa: CASSSSTGGLANTEAFF
v_gene: TRBV5-1
j_gene: TRBJ1-1

CDR3aa: CASSLYARPYEQYF
v_gene: TRBV7-3
j_gene: TRBJ2-7

CDR3aa: CASKGSTGTEAFF
v_gene: TRBV5-1
j_gene: TRBJ1-1

CDR3aa: CSALPRTGGIDTEAFF
v_gene: TRBV20-1
j_gene: TRBJ1-1

CDR3aa: CASSQAKLSPQYF
v_gene: TRBV4-3
j_gene: TRBJ2-3

CDR3aa: CASRTGNYGYTF
v_gene: TRBV19
j_gene: TRBJ1-2

CDR3aa: CASSQAGGRGNEQFF
v_gene: TRBV4-2
j_gene: TRBJ2-1

CDR3aa: CASSPRDITNEQFF
v_gene: TRBV19
j_gene: TRBJ2-1

CDR3aa: CASSLAGDAGEQYF
v_gene: TRBV7-3
j_gene: TRBJ2-7

CDR3aa: CASSPLDQGLQETQYF
v_gene: TRBV19
j_gene: TRBJ2-5

CDR3aa: CASSPRGTGGNYGYTF
v_gene: TRBV5-8
j_gene: TRBJ1-2

CDR3aa: CASSSAGGPTYNEQFF
v_gene: TRBV5-1
j_gene: TRBJ2-1

CDR3aa: CASSFESPNYGYTF
v_gene: TRBV5-1
j_gene: TRBJ1-2

CDR3aa: CASSSGTHNEQFF
v_gene: TRBV5-1
j_gene: TRBJ2-1

CDR3aa: CASSSPRIYGYTF
v_gene: TRBV6-5
j_gene: TRBJ1-2

CDR3aa: CASSRDRGYEQYF
v_gene: TRBV27
j_gene: TRBJ2-7

CDR3aa: CASSRPGHPSYNEQFF
v_gene: TRBV7-2
j_gene: TRBJ2-1

CDR3aa: CASSSRQGAVTQYF
v_gene: TRBV7-2
j_gene: TRBJ2-3